Listed below are T cell receptor beta chains from one sample, sequenced in a study of cytomegalovirus exposure and HLA in healthy donors. Produced via immunoSEQ multiplex PCR; TCRdb's table is partial and in-frame only. The data show approximately 130,000 clones, with roughly 78% seen just once and 4.2% held by the top ten. Sequencing was carried out using PBMCs. The source of these receptors is a middle-aged man in good health and CMV-seropositive. Both conserved end residues are part of each CDR3. The order of the fields is J gene, CDR3 length, D gene, clone size, V gene, CDR3 DNA, CDR3 protein. D genes are given only for firm matches. Only part of the rows carry a size: once, few, many, or a class if the clone is expanded.

J gene: TRBJ1-5; CDR3 length: 14; D gene: .; clone size: .; V gene: TRBV7-2; CDR3 DNA: TGTGCCAGCAGCTTTGTCTCCAGCAATCAGCCCCAGCATTTT; CDR3 protein: CASSFVSSNQPQHF
J gene: TRBJ2-3; CDR3 length: 15; D gene: TRBD2; clone size: .; V gene: TRBV6-4; CDR3 DNA: TGTGCCAGCAGTGCGCTAGCGGGAGCCACAGATACGCAGTATTTT; CDR3 protein: CASSALAGATDTQYF
J gene: TRBJ1-1; CDR3 length: 17; D gene: .; clone size: .; V gene: TRBV2; CDR3 DNA: TGTGCCAGCAGTGAAGGATTGGGGATGGGGCCGAACACTGAAGCTTTCTTT; CDR3 protein: CASSEGLGMGPNTEAFF
J gene: TRBJ2-1; CDR3 length: 12; D gene: .; clone size: .; V gene: TRBV10-1; CDR3 DNA: TGCGCCAGCAGTACCACAGGCAATGAGCAGTTCTTC; CDR3 protein: CASSTTGNEQFF
J gene: TRBJ1-1; CDR3 length: 14; D gene: TRBD1; clone size: .; V gene: TRBV6-5; CDR3 DNA: TGTGCCAGCAGTCGACAGGGACCTAACACTGAAGCTTTCTTT; CDR3 protein: CASSRQGPNTEAFF
J gene: TRBJ1-6; CDR3 length: 16; D gene: TRBD1; clone size: .; V gene: TRBV5-4; CDR3 DNA: TGTGCCAGCAGCTTGTACAGGGGCGAAAATAATTCACCCCTCCACTTT; CDR3 protein: CASSLYRGENNSPLHF
J gene: TRBJ2-7; CDR3 length: 15; D gene: .; clone size: .; V gene: TRBV18; CDR3 DNA: TGTGCCAGCTCTCCCACCAGGACGGGGACCTACGAGCAGTACTTC; CDR3 protein: CASSPTRTGTYEQYF
J gene: TRBJ1-2; CDR3 length: 16; D gene: .; clone size: .; V gene: TRBV16; CDR3 DNA: TGTGCCAGCAGCCCACGACAAGGCGCAGTGGGAGATGGCTACACCTTC; CDR3 protein: CASSPRQGAVGDGYTF
J gene: TRBJ1-4; CDR3 length: 15; D gene: .; clone size: .; V gene: TRBV7-7; CDR3 DNA: TGTGCTAGCAGCCCTAGCCCGGGTGCTAATGAAAAACTGTTTTTT; CDR3 protein: CASSPSPGANEKLFF
J gene: TRBJ2-3; CDR3 length: 13; D gene: .; clone size: .; V gene: TRBV6-4; CDR3 DNA: TGTGCCAGCAGCAGACAGGGCACAGATACGCAGTATTTT; CDR3 protein: CASSRQGTDTQYF
J gene: TRBJ1-6; CDR3 length: 14; D gene: .; clone size: .; V gene: TRBV2; CDR3 DNA: TGTGCCAGCAGTGATTACAGGGACCCTCCGCGCCGCCACTTT; CDR3 protein: CASSDYRDPPRRHF
J gene: TRBJ2-2; CDR3 length: 12; D gene: .; clone size: .; V gene: TRBV5-4; CDR3 DNA: TGTGCCAGCAGCCCGGGTCCCGGGGAGCTGTTTTTT; CDR3 protein: CASSPGPGELFF
J gene: TRBJ2-7; CDR3 length: 14; D gene: .; clone size: .; V gene: TRBV27; CDR3 DNA: TGTGCCACAGCTGCGAGAACAGGGTCCTACGAGCAGTACTTC; CDR3 protein: CATAARTGSYEQYF
J gene: TRBJ1-1; CDR3 length: 14; D gene: .; clone size: .; V gene: TRBV2; CDR3 DNA: TGTGCCAGCAGTGGGGACGGACTAAACACTGAAGCTTTCTTT; CDR3 protein: CASSGDGLNTEAFF
J gene: TRBJ2-7; CDR3 length: 12; D gene: .; clone size: few; V gene: TRBV27; CDR3 DNA: TGTGCCAGCAGACGGGACATCTACGAGCAGTACTTC; CDR3 protein: CASRRDIYEQYF
J gene: TRBJ1-4; CDR3 length: 19; D gene: TRBD1; clone size: .; V gene: TRBV5-1; CDR3 DNA: TGCGCCAGCAGCAACCCGGGACAGCCAAGACCTTCAACTAATGAAAAACTGTTTTTT; CDR3 protein: CASSNPGQPRPSTNEKLFF
J gene: TRBJ1-2; CDR3 length: 15; D gene: .; clone size: .; V gene: TRBV7-9; CDR3 DNA: TGTGCCAGCAGCTTAGGTTACAGGCCCACGGATGGCTACACCTTC; CDR3 protein: CASSLGYRPTDGYTF
J gene: TRBJ2-7; CDR3 length: 15; D gene: TRBD1; clone size: .; V gene: TRBV6-5; CDR3 DNA: TGTGCCAGCAGAGAGACGGGACAGCCGTCCTACGAGCAGTACTTC; CDR3 protein: CASRETGQPSYEQYF
J gene: TRBJ1-2; CDR3 length: 16; D gene: TRBD1; clone size: .; V gene: TRBV6-6; CDR3 DNA: TGTGCCAGCAGTCAGCTAGGGACAGGGATCAAGGATGGCTACACCTTC; CDR3 protein: CASSQLGTGIKDGYTF
J gene: TRBJ1-1; CDR3 length: 12; D gene: .; clone size: .; V gene: TRBV7-2; CDR3 DNA: TGTGCCAGCAGCTTAGTAAACACTGAAGCTTTCTTT; CDR3 protein: CASSLVNTEAFF
J gene: TRBJ2-5; CDR3 length: 12; D gene: TRBD2; clone size: .; V gene: TRBV7-9; CDR3 DNA: TGTTCCAGCAGCTTAGATCGGGAGGGCCAGTACTTC; CDR3 protein: CSSSLDREGQYF
J gene: TRBJ2-7; CDR3 length: 15; D gene: TRBD2; clone size: .; V gene: TRBV27; CDR3 DNA: TGTGCCAGCAGCTCACTAGCGGGAGCGGCATACGAGCAGTACTTC; CDR3 protein: CASSSLAGAAYEQYF
J gene: TRBJ2-1; CDR3 length: 15; D gene: .; clone size: few; V gene: TRBV7-6; CDR3 DNA: TGTGCCAGCAGCTTGGGGACTTCGCCAAACAATGAGCAGTTCTTC; CDR3 protein: CASSLGTSPNNEQFF
J gene: TRBJ1-3; CDR3 length: 15; D gene: .; clone size: .; V gene: TRBV5-4; CDR3 DNA: TGTGCCAGCAGCCGCGACGGAGCCTCTGGAAACACCATATATTTT; CDR3 protein: CASSRDGASGNTIYF
J gene: TRBJ2-6; CDR3 length: 17; D gene: TRBD2; clone size: .; V gene: TRBV7-2; CDR3 DNA: TGTGCCAGCAGCTTTCTCCGGGGGGGGACTGGGGCCAACGTCCTGACTTTC; CDR3 protein: CASSFLRGGTGANVLTF